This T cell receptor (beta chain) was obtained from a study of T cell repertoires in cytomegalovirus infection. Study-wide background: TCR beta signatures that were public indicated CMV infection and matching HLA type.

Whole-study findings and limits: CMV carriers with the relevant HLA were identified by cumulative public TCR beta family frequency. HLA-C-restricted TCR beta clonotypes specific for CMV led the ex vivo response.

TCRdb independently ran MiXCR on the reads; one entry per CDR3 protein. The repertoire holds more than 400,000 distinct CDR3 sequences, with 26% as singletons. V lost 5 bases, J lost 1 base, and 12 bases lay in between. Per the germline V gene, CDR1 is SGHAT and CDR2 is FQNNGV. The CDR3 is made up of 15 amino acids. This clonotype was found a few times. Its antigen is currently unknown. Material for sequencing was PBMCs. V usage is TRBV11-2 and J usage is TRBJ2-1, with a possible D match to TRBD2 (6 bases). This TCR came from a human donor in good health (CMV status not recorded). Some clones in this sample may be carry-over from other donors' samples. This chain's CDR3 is CASSAGSGSYNEQFF. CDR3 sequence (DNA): TGTGCCAGCAGCGCGGGTAGCGGTTCCTACAATGAGCAGTTCTTC.